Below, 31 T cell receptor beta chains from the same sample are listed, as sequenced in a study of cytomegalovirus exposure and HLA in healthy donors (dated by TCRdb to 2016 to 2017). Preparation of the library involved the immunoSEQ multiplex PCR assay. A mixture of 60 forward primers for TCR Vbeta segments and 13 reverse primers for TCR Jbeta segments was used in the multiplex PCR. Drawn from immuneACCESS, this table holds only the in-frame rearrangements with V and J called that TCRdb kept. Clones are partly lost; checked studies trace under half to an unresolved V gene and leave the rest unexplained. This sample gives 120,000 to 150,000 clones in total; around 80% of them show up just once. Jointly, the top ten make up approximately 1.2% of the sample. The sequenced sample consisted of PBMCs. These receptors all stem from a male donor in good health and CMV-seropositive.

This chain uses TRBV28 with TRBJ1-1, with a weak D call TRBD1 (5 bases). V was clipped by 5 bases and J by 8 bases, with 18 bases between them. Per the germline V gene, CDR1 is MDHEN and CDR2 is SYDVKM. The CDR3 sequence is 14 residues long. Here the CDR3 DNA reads TGTGCCAGCAGTCATCAAAGGGACTTCCTAGAAGCTTTCTTT. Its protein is CASSHQRDFLEAFF.

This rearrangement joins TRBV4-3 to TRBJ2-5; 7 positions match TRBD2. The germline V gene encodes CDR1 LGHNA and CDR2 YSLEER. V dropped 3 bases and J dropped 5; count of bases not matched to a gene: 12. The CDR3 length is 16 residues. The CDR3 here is CASSQGGVGRGETQYF. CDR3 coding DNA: TGCGCCAGCAGCCAGGGGGGGGTTGGGCGGGGGGAGACCCAGTACTTC.

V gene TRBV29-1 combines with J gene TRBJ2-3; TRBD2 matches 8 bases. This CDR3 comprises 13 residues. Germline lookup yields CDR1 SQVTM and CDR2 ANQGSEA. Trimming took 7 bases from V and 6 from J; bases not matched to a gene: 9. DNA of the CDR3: TGCAGCGCCGCAGGGCGGGGGGCGGATACGCAGTATTTT. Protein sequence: CSAAGRGADTQYF.

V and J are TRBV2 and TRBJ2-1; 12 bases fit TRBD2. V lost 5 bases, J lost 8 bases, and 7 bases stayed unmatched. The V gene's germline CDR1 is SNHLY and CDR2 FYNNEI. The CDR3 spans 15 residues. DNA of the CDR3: TGTGCCAGCAGTATTCTAGCGGGGGGGCTCGATGAGCAGTTCTTC. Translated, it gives CASSILAGGLDEQFF.

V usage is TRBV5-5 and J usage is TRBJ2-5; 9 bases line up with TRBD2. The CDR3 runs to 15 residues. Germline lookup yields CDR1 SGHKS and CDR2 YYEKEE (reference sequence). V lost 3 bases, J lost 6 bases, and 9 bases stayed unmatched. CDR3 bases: TGTGCCAGCAGCTCCCTAGCGGGATTCAGGAAGACCCAGTACTTC. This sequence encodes CASSSLAGFRKTQYF. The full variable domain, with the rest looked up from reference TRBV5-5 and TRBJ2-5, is DAGVTQSPTHLIKTRGQQVTLRCSPISGHKSVSWYQQVLGQGPQFIFQYYEKEERGRGNFPDRFSARQFPNYSSELNVNALLLGDSALYLCASSSLAGFRKTQYFGPGTRLLVL.

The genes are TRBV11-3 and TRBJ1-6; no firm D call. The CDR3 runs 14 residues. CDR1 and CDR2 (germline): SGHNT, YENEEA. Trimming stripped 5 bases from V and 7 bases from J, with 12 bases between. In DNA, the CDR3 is TGTGCCAGCAGCCGGAAAAGCGGAAATTCACCCCTCCACTTT. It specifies CASSRKSGNSPLHF.

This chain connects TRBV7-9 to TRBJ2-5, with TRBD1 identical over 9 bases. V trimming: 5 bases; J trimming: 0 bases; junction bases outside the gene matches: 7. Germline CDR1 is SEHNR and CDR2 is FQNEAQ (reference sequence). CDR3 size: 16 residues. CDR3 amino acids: CASSPGTGPYQETQYF. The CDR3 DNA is TGTGCCAGCAGCCCCGGGACAGGGCCCTACCAAGAGACCCAGTACTTC.

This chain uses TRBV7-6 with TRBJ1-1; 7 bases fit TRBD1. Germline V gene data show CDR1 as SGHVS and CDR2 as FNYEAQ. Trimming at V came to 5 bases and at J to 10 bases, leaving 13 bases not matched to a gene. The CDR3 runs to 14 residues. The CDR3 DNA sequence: TGTGCCAGCAGCACGTCGACAGGGACGGGGGCAGCTTTCTTT. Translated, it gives CASSTSTGTGAAFF.

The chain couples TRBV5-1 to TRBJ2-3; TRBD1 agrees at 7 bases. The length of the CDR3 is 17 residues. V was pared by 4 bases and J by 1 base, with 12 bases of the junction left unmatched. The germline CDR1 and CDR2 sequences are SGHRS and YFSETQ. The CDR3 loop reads CASSRQPRGLGTDTQYF. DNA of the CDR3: TGCGCCAGCAGCCGTCAACCGAGGGGGCTCGGCACAGATACGCAGTATTTT.

The CDR3, as DNA: TGTGCCAGCAGCTTGGCCATGTCAGGGGGCTTCGTTGGAAAACTGTTTTTT. Protein product: CASSLAMSGGFVGKLFF. The chain combines TRBV5-5 with TRBJ1-4, with 8 bases aligning to TRBD1. The germline V gene encodes CDR1 SGHKS and CDR2 YYEKEE (reference sequence). This CDR3 contains 17 residues. After removal of 0 bases from V and 10 bases from J, the junction contained 14 bases not matched to a gene.

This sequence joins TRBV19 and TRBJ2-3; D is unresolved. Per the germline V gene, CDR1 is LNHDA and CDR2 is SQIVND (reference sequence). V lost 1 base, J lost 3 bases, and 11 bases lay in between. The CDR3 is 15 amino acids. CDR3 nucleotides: TGTGCCAGTAGTATAGCACCAGAAATGACAGATACGCAGTATTTT. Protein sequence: CASSIAPEMTDTQYF. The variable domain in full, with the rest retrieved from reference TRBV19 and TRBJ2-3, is DGGITQSPKYLFRKEGQNVTLSCEQNLNHDAMYWYRQDPGQGLRLIYYSQIVNDFQKGDIAEGYSVSREKKESFPLTVTSAQKNPTAFYLCASSIAPEMTDTQYFGPGTRLTVL.

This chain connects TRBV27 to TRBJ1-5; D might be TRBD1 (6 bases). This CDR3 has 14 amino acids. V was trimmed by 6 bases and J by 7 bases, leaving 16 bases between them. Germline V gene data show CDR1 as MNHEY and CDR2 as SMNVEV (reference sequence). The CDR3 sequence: CASSLNRVGQPQHF. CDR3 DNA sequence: TGTGCCAGCAGCCTTAACAGGGTAGGGCAGCCCCAGCATTTT.

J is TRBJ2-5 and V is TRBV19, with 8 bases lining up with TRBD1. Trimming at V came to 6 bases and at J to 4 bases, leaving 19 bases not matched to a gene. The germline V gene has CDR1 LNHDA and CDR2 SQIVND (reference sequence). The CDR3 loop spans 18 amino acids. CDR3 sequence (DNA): TGTGCCAGTAGCAATATATTGGGATTAGGACAGGGAACAGAGACCCAGTACTTC. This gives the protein CASSNILGLGQGTETQYF.

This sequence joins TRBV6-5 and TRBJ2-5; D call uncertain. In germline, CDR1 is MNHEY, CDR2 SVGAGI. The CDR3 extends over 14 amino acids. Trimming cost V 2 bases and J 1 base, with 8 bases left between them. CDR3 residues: CASSYSLGQETQYF. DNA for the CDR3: TGTGCCAGCAGTTACAGCCTAGGCCAAGAGACCCAGTACTTC.

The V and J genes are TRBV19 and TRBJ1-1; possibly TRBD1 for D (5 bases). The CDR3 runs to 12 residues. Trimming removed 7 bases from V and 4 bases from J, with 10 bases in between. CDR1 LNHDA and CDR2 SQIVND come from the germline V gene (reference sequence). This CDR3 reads CASNIGGTEAFF. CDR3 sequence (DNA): TGTGCCAGTAATATCGGGGGCACTGAAGCTTTCTTT.

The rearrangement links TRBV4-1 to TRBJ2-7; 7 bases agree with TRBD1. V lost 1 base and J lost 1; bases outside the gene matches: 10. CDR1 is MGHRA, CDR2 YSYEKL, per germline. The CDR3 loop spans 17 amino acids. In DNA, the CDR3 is TGCGCCAGCAGCCAAGGACAGGGAACCCGAACATCCTACGAGCAGTACTTC. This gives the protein CASSQGQGTRTSYEQYF.

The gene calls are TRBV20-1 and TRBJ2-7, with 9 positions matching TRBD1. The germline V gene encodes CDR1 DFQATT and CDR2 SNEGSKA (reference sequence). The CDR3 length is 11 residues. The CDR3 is CSPGQGYEQYF. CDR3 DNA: TGCAGCCCCGGACAGGGGTATGAGCAGTACTTC.

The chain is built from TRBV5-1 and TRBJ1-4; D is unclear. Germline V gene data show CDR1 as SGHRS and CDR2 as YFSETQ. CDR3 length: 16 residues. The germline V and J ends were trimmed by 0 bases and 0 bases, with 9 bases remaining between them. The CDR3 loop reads CASSLAVRPTNEKLFF. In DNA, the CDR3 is TGCGCCAGCAGCTTGGCCGTTCGTCCAACTAATGAAAAACTGTTTTTT.

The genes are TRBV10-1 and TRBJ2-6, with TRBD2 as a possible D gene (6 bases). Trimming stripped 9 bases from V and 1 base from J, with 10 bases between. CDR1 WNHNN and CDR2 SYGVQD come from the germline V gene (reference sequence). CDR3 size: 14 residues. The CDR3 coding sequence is TGCGCCAGGGGAGGAGGGTCTGGGGCCAACGTCCTGACTTTC. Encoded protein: CARGGGSGANVLTF.

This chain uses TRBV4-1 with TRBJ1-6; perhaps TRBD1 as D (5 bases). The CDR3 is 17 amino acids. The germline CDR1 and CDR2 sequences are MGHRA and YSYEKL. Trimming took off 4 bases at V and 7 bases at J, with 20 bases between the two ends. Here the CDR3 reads CASSRVVGAFENSPLHF. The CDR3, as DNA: TGCGCCAGCAGCCGGGTAGTAGGGGCCTTTGAGAATTCACCCCTCCACTTT.

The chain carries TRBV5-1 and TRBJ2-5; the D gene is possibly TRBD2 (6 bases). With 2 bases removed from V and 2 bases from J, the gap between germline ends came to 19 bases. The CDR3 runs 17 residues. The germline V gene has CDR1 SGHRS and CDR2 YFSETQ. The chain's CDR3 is CASSFRISGGLQETQYF. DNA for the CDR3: TGCGCCAGCAGCTTTAGGATTAGCGGAGGCCTTCAAGAGACCCAGTACTTC.

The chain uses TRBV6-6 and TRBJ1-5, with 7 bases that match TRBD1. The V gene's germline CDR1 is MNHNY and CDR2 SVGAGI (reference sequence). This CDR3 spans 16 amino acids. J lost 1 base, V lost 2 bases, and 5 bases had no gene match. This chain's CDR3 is CASSYRQGSSNQPQHF. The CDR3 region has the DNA TGTGCCAGCAGTTACCGACAGGGTTCGAGCAATCAGCCCCAGCATTTT.

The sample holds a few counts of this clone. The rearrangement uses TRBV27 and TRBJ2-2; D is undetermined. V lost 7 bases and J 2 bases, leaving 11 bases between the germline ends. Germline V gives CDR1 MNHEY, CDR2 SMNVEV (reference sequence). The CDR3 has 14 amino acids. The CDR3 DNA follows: TGTGCCAGCACCCCGGGTTCTAACACCGGGGAGCTGTTTTTT. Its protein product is CASTPGSNTGELFF.

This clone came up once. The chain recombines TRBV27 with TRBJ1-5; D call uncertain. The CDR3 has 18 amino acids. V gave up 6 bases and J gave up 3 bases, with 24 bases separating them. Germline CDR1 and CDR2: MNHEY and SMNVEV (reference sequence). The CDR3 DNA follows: TGTGCCAGCAGCCGTTGGCCACCAATAGGACTCATCAATCAGCCCCAGCATTTT. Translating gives CASSRWPPIGLINQPQHF.

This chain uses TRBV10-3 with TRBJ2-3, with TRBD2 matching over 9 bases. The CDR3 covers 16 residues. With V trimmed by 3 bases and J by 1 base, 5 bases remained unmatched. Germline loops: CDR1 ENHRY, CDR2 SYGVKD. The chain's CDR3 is CAISEMKRGGTDTQYF. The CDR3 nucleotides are TGTGCCATCAGTGAAATGAAGCGGGGGGGCACAGATACGCAGTATTTT.

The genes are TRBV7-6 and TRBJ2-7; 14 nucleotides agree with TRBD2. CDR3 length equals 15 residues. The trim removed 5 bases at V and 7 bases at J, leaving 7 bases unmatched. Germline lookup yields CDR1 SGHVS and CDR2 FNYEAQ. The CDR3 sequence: CASSPWTSGGHEQYF. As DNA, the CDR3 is TGTGCCAGCAGCCCGTGGACTAGCGGGGGGCATGAGCAGTACTTC.

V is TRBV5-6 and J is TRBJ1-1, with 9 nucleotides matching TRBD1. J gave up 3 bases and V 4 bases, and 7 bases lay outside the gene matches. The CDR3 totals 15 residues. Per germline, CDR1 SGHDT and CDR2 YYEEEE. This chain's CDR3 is CASSHEQGAYTEAFF. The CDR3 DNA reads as TGTGCCAGCAGCCACGAACAGGGGGCTTACACTGAAGCTTTCTTT.

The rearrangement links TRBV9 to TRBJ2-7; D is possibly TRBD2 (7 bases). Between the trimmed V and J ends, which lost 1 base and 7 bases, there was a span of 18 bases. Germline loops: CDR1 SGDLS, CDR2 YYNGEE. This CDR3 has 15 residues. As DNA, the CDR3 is TGTGCCAGCAGCGTAACGGGGGGCCGAAGTTTAGAGCAGTACTTC. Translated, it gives CASSVTGGRSLEQYF.

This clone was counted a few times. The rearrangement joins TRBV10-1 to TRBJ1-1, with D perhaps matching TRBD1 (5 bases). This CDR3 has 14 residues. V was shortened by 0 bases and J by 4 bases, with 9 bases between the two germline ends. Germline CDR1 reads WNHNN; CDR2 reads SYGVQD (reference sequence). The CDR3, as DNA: TGCGCCAGCAGTGAGTCAGCAGGGCCCACTGAAGCTTTCTTT. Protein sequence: CASSESAGPTEAFF.

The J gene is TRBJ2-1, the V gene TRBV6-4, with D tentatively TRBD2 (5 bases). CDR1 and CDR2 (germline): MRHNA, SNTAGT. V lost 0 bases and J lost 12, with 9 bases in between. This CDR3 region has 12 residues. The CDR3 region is CASSDSAGTQFF. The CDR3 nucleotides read TGTGCCAGCAGTGACTCGGCGGGTACGCAGTTCTTC.

The CDR3 DNA sequence: TGTGCCAGCAGTGAAGGGACAGGGAGGGACTATGGCTACACCTTC. Translation: CASSEGTGRDYGYTF. The V and J genes are TRBV6-1 and TRBJ1-2; 8 bases are a match to TRBD1. Germline CDR1 is MNHNS and CDR2 is SASEGT. The CDR3 runs 15 residues. J lost 3 bases, V lost 1 base, and 4 bases had no gene match.